Below, 28 T cell receptor beta chains from the same sample are listed, as sequenced in a study of long-term antiretroviral therapy in people with HIV. It was version v3.0 of the immunoSEQ assay that was run at survey level. The repertoire was sequenced with immunoSEQ multiplex PCR; TCRdb's copy has only in-frame clones and lacks some. Among around 34,000 clones listed, approximately 74% were seen once. Sequencing used unsorted PBMCs, obtained 3 years after starting antiretroviral therapy. The receptors derive from a man aged 45 to 65 with HIV.

Written as DNA, the CDR3 is TGTGCCTGGAGTTGGGACCTCCCCGAAAAACTGTTTTTT. Translating gives CAWSWDLPEKLFF. This chain uses TRBV30 with TRBJ1-4; maybe TRBD1 (5 bases). The CDR3 sequence is 13 residues long. Germline V lookup: CDR1 GTSNPN, CDR2 SVGIG (reference sequence). Trimming took 2 bases from V and 8 from J, leaving 12 bases between them.

CDR3 sequence reads: CASSIGPGQGNYGYTF. CDR3 bases: TGTGCCAGTAGTATAGGCCCGGGACAGGGAAACTATGGCTACACCTTC. The chain recombines TRBV19 with TRBJ1-2, with 9 bases fitting TRBD1. The CDR3 extends over 16 amino acids. V gave up 1 base and J gave up 2 bases; unmatched junction bases: 5. Per the germline V gene, CDR1 is LNHDA and CDR2 is SQIVND (reference sequence).

V usage is TRBV13 and J usage is TRBJ1-1; D is undetermined. This CDR3 has 11 amino acids. Deletions cut 4 bases from V and 7 bases from J, with 7 bases between. Germline V gene sequence: CDR1 PRHDT, CDR2 FYEKMQ (reference sequence). The CDR3 bases are TGTGCCAGCAGCTCCCAGGTTGAAGCTTTCTTT. The encoded protein is CASSSQVEAFF.

The chain combines TRBV19 with TRBJ2-7; 7 positions agree with TRBD2. Looked up from germline, CDR1 is LNHDA and CDR2 is SQIVND (reference sequence). There are 15 residues in the CDR3. The V segment lost 5 bases and the J segment 7 bases; nucleotides outside the gene matches: 14. The CDR3 DNA is TGTGCCAGTAGTCCCACGGGCCACGGGAGGTATGAGCAGTACTTC. This codes for CASSPTGHGRYEQYF.

The chain recombines TRBV11-2 with TRBJ1-1; D might be TRBD1 (5 bases). Germline V CDR1 and CDR2: SGHAT, FQNNGV. The CDR3 covers 14 residues. The V end was cut by 3 bases, the J end by 0 bases, with 8 bases between. The CDR3 loop reads CASSFGHMNTEAFF. CDR3 in DNA: TGTGCCAGCAGCTTTGGACACATGAACACTGAAGCTTTCTTT.

The J gene is TRBJ2-7, the V gene TRBV4-3; no clear D. The germline V gene encodes CDR1 LGHNA and CDR2 YSLEER. V lost 1 base and J 5 bases, leaving 9 bases between the germline ends. The CDR3 sequence is 13 residues long. CDR3 region: CASSQGQTDEQYF. The CDR3 nucleotides are TGCGCCAGCAGCCAAGGGCAAACAGACGAGCAGTACTTC.

V usage is TRBV18 and J usage is TRBJ2-1; D unclear. This CDR3 comprises 14 residues. Germline CDR1 reads KGHSH; CDR2 reads LQKENI. The ends were cut back, 2 bases at V and 5 bases at J, with 10 bases in the middle. The CDR3 here is CASSPSRANNEQFF. The CDR3 coding sequence is TGTGCCAGCTCACCAAGTCGGGCCAACAATGAGCAGTTCTTC. Drawing the rest from reference TRBV18 and TRBJ2-1, the complete variable domain is NAGVMQNPRHLVRRRGQEARLRCSPMKGHSHVYWYRQLPEEGLKFMVYLQKENIIDESGMPKERFSAEFPKEGPSILRIQQVVRGDSAAYFCASSPSRANNEQFFGPGTRLTVL.

The V call is TRBV6-6, the J call TRBJ2-7, with TRBD1 as a possible D gene (6 bases). The V gene lost 7 bases and the J gene lost 5 bases, with 21 bases spanning the gap. The CDR3 extends over 15 amino acids. The germline CDR1 and CDR2 sequences are MNHNY and SVGAGI (reference sequence). The CDR3 bases are TGTGCCAGCACTCCTTTCGAACAGGGCGACGACGAGCAGTACTTC. It yields the protein CASTPFEQGDDEQYF.

The gene calls are TRBV28 and TRBJ2-5, with unresolved D. CDR3 size: 13 residues. V dropped 4 bases and J dropped 5 bases, with 11 bases sitting between them. Germline assignment: CDR1 MDHEN and CDR2 SYDVKM. DNA for the CDR3: TGTGCCAGCAGTTCGGTTGCTCGCGAGACCCAGTACTTC. It is translated as CASSSVARETQYF.

The chain uses TRBV7-2 and TRBJ2-2, with TRBD1 as a possible D gene (6 bases). The CDR3 is 15 residues long. The V end lost 5 bases, the J end lost 4 bases, and 14 bases lay between the germline ends. Germline CDR1 reads SGHTA; CDR2 reads FQGNSA. CDR3 DNA sequence: TGTGCCAGCAGCCTCCGGACAGTGACCACCGGGGAGCTGTTTTTT. This gives the protein CASSLRTVTTGELFF.

About this clone itself: Sequence at one end of the junction differs from germline and may be a read error. The chain is built from TRBV29-1 and TRBJ1-5, with D tentatively TRBD1 (6 bases). The germline gives CDR1 SQVTM, CDR2 ANQGSEA. The CDR3 has 14 amino acids. CDR3 nucleotide sequence: TGCAGCGTCGAAGAGGGGGGGCCGGGTCAGCCCCAGCATTTT. Translated: CSVEEGGPGQPQHF. The full variable domain, its missing parts supplied by reference TRBV29-1 and TRBJ1-5, is SAVISQKPSRDICQRGTSLTIQCQVDSQVTMMFWYRQQPGQSLTLIATANQGSEATYESGFVIDKFPISRPNLTFSTLTVSNMSPEDSSIYLCSVEEGGPGQPQHFGDGTRLSIL.

V gene TRBV5-1 combines with J gene TRBJ2-3; 7 bases are a match to TRBD1. Germline loops: CDR1 SGHRS, CDR2 YFSETQ. V shed 0 bases, J shed 0 bases, and the junction held 4 bases outside the gene matches. The CDR3 runs 16 residues. CDR3: CASSLEGGFSTDTQYF. The DNA for the CDR3 is TGCGCCAGCAGCTTGGAAGGGGGCTTTAGCACAGATACGCAGTATTTT. Filled out from reference TRBV5-1 and TRBJ2-3, the complete variable domain reads KAGVTQTPRYLIKTRGQQVTLSCSPISGHRSVSWYQQTPGQGLQFLFEYFSETQRNKGNFPGRFSGRQFSNSRSEMNVSTLELGDSALYLCASSLEGGFSTDTQYFGPGTRLTVL.

The table lists this clone with a count of one. The V call is TRBV5-6, the J call TRBJ2-4; no clear D gene. Germline V lookup: CDR1 SGHDT, CDR2 YYEEEE. The V end was cut by 4 bases, the J end by 0 bases, with 8 bases between. The CDR3 runs to 14 residues. The CDR3 is CASSQRIAKNIQYF. CDR3 nucleotide sequence: TGTGCCAGCAGCCAGAGAATAGCCAAAAACATTCAGTACTTC.

The J gene is TRBJ1-1, the V gene TRBV7-9, with 7 bases identical to TRBD1. This CDR3 is 12 amino acids long. Germline V gene sequence: CDR1 SEHNR, CDR2 FQNEAQ (reference sequence). The ends lost 4 bases at V and 6 bases at J; junction bases unmatched: 2. CDR3 bases: TGTGCCAGCAGCTCGGACAGGCCTGAAGCTTTCTTT. This sequence encodes CASSSDRPEAFF. The full variable domain, with the rest looked up from reference TRBV7-9 and TRBJ1-1, is DTGVSQNPRHKITKRGQNVTFRCDPISEHNRLYWYRQTLGQGPEFLTYFQNEAQLEKSRLLSDRFSAERPKGSFSTLEIQRTEQGDSAMYLCASSSDRPEAFFGQGTRLTVV.

The rearrangement joins TRBV30 to TRBJ2-7; D perhaps matches TRBD2 (6 bases). CDR1 is GTSNPN and CDR2 is SVGIG in the germline V gene (reference sequence). Trimming removed 0 bases at V and 4 bases at J, with 16 bases between. The CDR3 is 15 residues long. The CDR3 loop reads CAWSVSFGRRYEQYF. In DNA form, the CDR3 reads TGTGCCTGGAGTGTATCTTTCGGGAGAAGGTACGAGCAGTACTTC. The whole variable domain, remainder taken from reference TRBV30 and TRBJ2-7, is SQTIHQWPATLVQPVGSPLSLECTVEGTSNPNLYWYRQAAGRGLQLLFYSVGIGQISSEVPQNLSASRPQDRQFILSSKKLLLSDSGFYLCAWSVSFGRRYEQYFGPGTRLTVT.

The V and J genes are TRBV7-9 and TRBJ2-1, with D unresolved. The CDR3 totals 15 residues. Trimming took off 8 bases at V and 0 bases at J, with 14 bases between the two ends. Germline lookup yields CDR1 SEHNR and CDR2 FQNEAQ (reference sequence). CDR3 protein: CASVLEESSYNEQFF. Here the CDR3 DNA reads TGTGCCAGCGTCCTCGAGGAGAGCTCCTACAATGAGCAGTTCTTC.

V and J are TRBV7-3 and TRBJ2-6, with D uncertain. V lost 8 bases, J lost 0 bases, and 11 bases lay in between. This CDR3 has 15 residues. Germline CDR1 and CDR2: SGHTA and FQGTGA. CDR3 nucleotides: TGTGCCAGCGGCCTCAGCCACTCTGGGGCCAACGTCCTGACTTTC. It yields the protein CASGLSHSGANVLTF.

The rearrangement links TRBV7-2 to TRBJ2-1, with TRBD2 matching 7 bases. CDR1 is SGHTA, CDR2 FQGNSA, per germline. The V and J ends lost 4 bases and 9 bases, in that order; junction bases with no gene match: 12. The CDR3 spans 15 residues. The CDR3 nucleotides read TGTGCCAGCAGCTCTAGTCGTGCGGGAGTTGGTGAGCAGTTCTTC. Encoded protein: CASSSSRAGVGEQFF. The full variable domain, in which reference TRBV7-2 and TRBJ2-1 provide the parts outside the CDR3, is GAGVSQSPSNKVTEKGKDVELRCDPISGHTALYWYRQSLGQGLEFLIYFQGNSAPDKSGLPSDRFSAERTGGSVSTLTIQRTQQEDSAVYLCASSSSRAGVGEQFFGPGTRLTVL.

The rearrangement links TRBV7-9 to TRBJ1-1; D gene ambiguous. The germline CDR1 and CDR2 sequences are SEHNR and FQNEAQ (reference sequence). This CDR3 has 13 amino acids. The V end lost 5 bases, the J end lost 6 bases, and 13 bases lay between the germline ends. CDR3 sequence (DNA): TGTGCCAGCAGCCTAGAAGTTCGCTCTGAAGCTTTCTTT. Translation gives CASSLEVRSEAFF.

This clone was detected once. The DNA of the CDR3 is TGTGCCAGCACCACACAGGGGAGTTGGCGGGGGATCACCGGGGAGCTGTTTTTT. Residues: CASTTQGSWRGITGELFF. This chain connects TRBV5-4 to TRBJ2-2; D tentatively fits TRBD1 or TRBD2 (7 bases each). CDR3 length: 18 residues. Trimming cost V 6 bases and J 4 bases, with 25 bases left between them. Germline CDR1 and CDR2: SGHNT and YYREEE (reference sequence).

V and J are TRBV6-5 and TRBJ2-7; perhaps D is TRBD1 or TRBD2 (5 bases each). Germline assignment: CDR1 MNHEY and CDR2 SVGAGI. The length of the CDR3 is 14 residues. Trimming took off 4 bases at V and 6 bases at J, with 16 bases between the two ends. The CDR3 spells CASSLTGTSREQYF. For the CDR3, the DNA is TGTGCCAGCAGTTTGACCGGGACGTCTCGCGAGCAGTACTTC.

This rearrangement joins TRBV4-3 to TRBJ2-7, with no clear D. V was cut by 0 bases and J by 8 bases, with 17 bases left in between. The germline CDR1 and CDR2 sequences are LGHNA and YSLEER. CDR3 size: 15 residues. CDR3: CASSQDWIAAPKQYF. CDR3 nucleotides: TGCGCCAGCAGCCAAGATTGGATCGCGGCGCCGAAGCAGTACTTC.

The genes are TRBV11-1 and TRBJ2-4; D call uncertain. V was trimmed by 5 bases and J by 0 bases, leaving 14 bases between them. The CDR3 runs 16 residues. Germline loops: CDR1 SGHAT, CDR2 FQDESV (reference sequence). CDR3 sequence: CASSPAALAAKNIQYF. CDR3 nucleotides: TGTGCCAGCAGCCCGGCGGCTCTGGCAGCCAAAAACATTCAGTACTTC.

The genes are TRBV29-1 and TRBJ2-6; D is uncertain. Looked up from germline, CDR1 is SQVTM and CDR2 is ANQGSEA. V was shortened by 3 bases and J by 2 bases, with 2 bases between the two germline ends. The CDR3 totals 12 residues. The CDR3, as DNA: TGCAGCGTTGACCCTGGGGCCAACGTCCTGACTTTC. As protein: CSVDPGANVLTF.

The rearrangement links TRBV5-1 to TRBJ2-7; 8 bases are shared with TRBD1. The germline CDR1 and CDR2 sequences are SGHRS and YFSETQ. There are 13 residues in the CDR3. The junction had 9 bases not matched to a gene; V was cut back by 6 bases and J by 7 bases. The CDR3 coding sequence is TGCGCCAGCACCGTCGACAGGGGTGGAGAGCAGTACTTC. Translation: CASTVDRGGEQYF. The whole variable domain, filled in from reference TRBV5-1 and TRBJ2-7, reads KAGVTQTPRYLIKTRGQQVTLSCSPISGHRSVSWYQQTPGQGLQFLFEYFSETQRNKGNFPGRFSGRQFSNSRSEMNVSTLELGDSALYLCASTVDRGGEQYFGPGTRLTVT.

This clone was counted only a few times. The gene calls are TRBV11-2 and TRBJ2-2, with D maybe TRBD1 (6 bases). CDR1 SGHAT and CDR2 FQNNGV come from the germline V gene. V lost 0 bases, J lost 4 bases, and 15 bases lay in between. CDR3 size: 17 residues. CDR3: CASSLDRDKSGTGELFF. CDR3 sequence (DNA): TGTGCCAGCAGCTTAGATAGGGACAAATCGGGCACCGGGGAGCTGTTTTTT.

The chain carries TRBV6-5 and TRBJ2-7; D possibly matches TRBD1 or TRBD2 (5 bases each). The CDR3 runs 13 residues. Per the germline V gene, CDR1 is MNHEY and CDR2 is SVGAGI. V was shortened by 8 bases and J by 7 bases, with 18 bases between the two germline ends. The CDR3 DNA sequence: TGTGCCAGCTCAGAGGGGACCTTAAGAGAGCAGTACTTC. It translates to CASSEGTLREQYF.

This clone was observed a few times. CDR3 sequence (DNA): TGTGCCAGCCGCCAGGAGGGGGCGGTCTATGGCTACACCTTC. Encoded protein: CASRQEGAVYGYTF. V and J are TRBV21-1 and TRBJ1-2; TRBD1, the table's D call, was not compared with the DNA. TRBV21-1 is recorded as a pseudogene. The CDR3 contains 14 residues.